These 20 T cell receptor beta chains were all obtained from the same sample, sequenced in a study of OX40 agonist ivuxolimab in advanced cancers. The method was immunoSEQ multiplex PCR; TCRdb's version includes in-frame clones alone and lacks a portion of them. The sample includes more than 25,000 clones, roughly 88% seen only once; the top ten take 25%. The sample in question was CD4+ or CD8+ T cells sorted from blood, obtained in a trial of the OX40 agonist ivuxolimab. The receptors come from an adult with an advanced solid tumor such as melanoma, head and neck, liver or kidney cancer.

The rearrangement joins TRBV13 to TRBJ2-1; D ambiguous. The CDR3 loop spans 12 amino acids. Germline-derived CDR1 and CDR2 are PRHDT and FYEKMQ (reference sequence). Deletions cut 4 bases from V and 9 bases from J, with 10 bases between. The DNA of the CDR3 is TGTGCCAGCAGCTCCCTGAGAGCTGAGCAGTTCTTC. Translation gives CASSSLRAEQFF.

The rearrangement uses TRBV2 and TRBJ1-3, with D possibly being TRBD1 (5 bases). Trimming stripped 2 bases from V and 1 base from J, with 9 bases between. The germline V gene encodes CDR1 SNHLY and CDR2 FYNNEI. This CDR3 region has 15 residues. CDR3 in DNA: TGTGCCAGCAGTGAACTGGCAGGGTCTGGAAACACCATATATTTT. Residues: CASSELAGSGNTIYF.

The chain carries TRBV29-1 and TRBJ1-2, with D tentatively TRBD1 (5 bases). Per germline, CDR1 SQVTM and CDR2 ANQGSEA. The CDR3 has 13 amino acids. With 6 bases removed from V and 4 bases from J, the gap between germline ends came to 15 bases. The CDR3 here is CSVGNWDGYGYTF. The DNA for the CDR3 is TGCAGCGTGGGCAACTGGGACGGCTATGGCTACACCTTC.

J is TRBJ2-7 and V is TRBV30, with a weak D call TRBD2 (5 bases). CDR1 and CDR2 (germline): GTSNPN, SVGIG (reference sequence). The CDR3 contains 13 residues. V was trimmed by 4 bases and J by 5 bases, leaving 15 bases between them. CDR3 amino acids: CAWNSGSRHEQYF. CDR3 bases: TGTGCCTGGAACTCGGGGTCGCGCCACGAGCAGTACTTC. The full variable domain, rest sourced from reference TRBV30 and TRBJ2-7, is SQTIHQWPATLVQPVGSPLSLECTVEGTSNPNLYWYRQAAGRGLQLLFYSVGIGQISSEVPQNLSASRPQDRQFILSSKKLLLSDSGFYLCAWNSGSRHEQYFGPGTRLTVT.

This rearrangement joins TRBV5-6 to TRBJ2-7, with no clear D. Looked up from germline, CDR1 is SGHDT and CDR2 is YYEEEE. The ends were cut back, 4 bases at V and 2 bases at J, with 13 bases in the middle. CDR3 size: 14 residues. The DNA for the CDR3 is TGTGCCAGCAGCCCCGTGGGGTGGGCCTACGAGCAGTACTTC. Translating gives CASSPVGWAYEQYF.

The rearrangement uses TRBV19 and TRBJ1-3, with D perhaps matching TRBD1 (5 bases). V lost 5 bases, J lost 0 bases, and 11 bases lay in between. The CDR3 runs 15 residues. Germline V gene lookup returns CDR1 LNHDA and CDR2 SQIVND (reference sequence). The CDR3 here is CASSLGTGSGNTIYF. The DNA for the CDR3 is TGTGCCAGTAGTCTGGGCACAGGCTCTGGAAACACCATATATTTT.

The chain joins TRBV18 to TRBJ2-3; the match to TRBD1 covers 7 bases. Per the germline V gene, CDR1 is KGHSH and CDR2 is LQKENI. The CDR3 is made up of 17 amino acids. The trim removed 4 bases at V and 1 base at J, leaving 11 bases unmatched. The CDR3 protein is CASSLMNRGRGTDTQYF. DNA for the CDR3: TGTGCCAGCTCACTAATGAACAGGGGTCGGGGCACAGATACGCAGTATTTT. The entire variable domain, with the rest obtained from reference TRBV18 and TRBJ2-3, is as follows: NAGVMQNPRHLVRRRGQEARLRCSPMKGHSHVYWYRQLPEEGLKFMVYLQKENIIDESGMPKERFSAEFPKEGPSILRIQQVVRGDSAAYFCASSLMNRGRGTDTQYFGPGTRLTVL.

This clone has a handful of counts. The chain recombines TRBV6-4 with TRBJ2-3; 12 bases are a match to TRBD1. Germline values: CDR1 MRHNA, CDR2 SNTAGT. Losses at the gene ends were 2 bases for V and 6 bases for J; bases not matched to a gene: 3. CDR3 length equals 15 residues. The CDR3 coding sequence is TGTGCCAGCAGTGACGGGACAGGGGGCAGCGATACGCAGTATTTT. This encodes CASSDGTGGSDTQYF.

J is TRBJ2-1 and V is TRBV7-9; 9 nucleotides line up with TRBD2. The CDR3 is 16 amino acids. After removal of 1 base from V and 7 bases from J, the junction contained 8 bases not matched to a gene. The V gene's germline CDR1 is SEHNR and CDR2 FQNEAQ (reference sequence). This chain's CDR3 is CASSLGVAGVKNEQFF. The DNA of the CDR3 is TGTGCCAGCAGCTTAGGCGTAGCGGGAGTCAAAAATGAGCAGTTCTTC.

The J gene is TRBJ2-7, the V gene TRBV5-1, with 7 bases identical to TRBD1. With 1 base clipped from V and 3 bases from J, the junction kept 7 bases outside the gene matches. This CDR3 spans 15 amino acids. Germline V gene sequence: CDR1 SGHRS, CDR2 YFSETQ. The DNA of the CDR3 is TGCGCCAGCAGCTTGAGGCCGACAGGGTTCTACGAGCAGTACTTC. This codes for CASSLRPTGFYEQYF. The complete variable domain, with remaining parts taken from reference TRBV5-1 and TRBJ2-7, reads KAGVTQTPRYLIKTRGQQVTLSCSPISGHRSVSWYQQTPGQGLQFLFEYFSETQRNKGNFPGRFSGRQFSNSRSEMNVSTLELGDSALYLCASSLRPTGFYEQYFGPGTRLTVT.

This chain's CDR3 is CASSLGRTKNTGELFF. The CDR3 bases are TGTGCCAGCAGCTTAGGTCGGACCAAGAACACCGGGGAGCTGTTTTTT. The chain is built from TRBV11-1 and TRBJ2-2; unclear D gene. This CDR3 spans 16 amino acids. Germline CDR1 SGHAT, CDR2 FQDESV (reference sequence). V was trimmed by 1 base and J by 1 base, leaving 10 bases between them.

This chain links TRBV7-9 with TRBJ2-1; D gene ambiguous. V was trimmed by 3 bases and J by 8 bases, leaving 11 bases between them. From germline, CDR1 is SEHNR and CDR2 FQNEAQ (reference sequence). The CDR3 runs 13 residues. CDR3 DNA: TGTGCCAGCAGCTTGAGTTCTGGGGATGAGCAGTTCTTC. Protein sequence: CASSLSSGDEQFF.

The chain carries TRBV5-1 and TRBJ2-7; 7 bases are shared with TRBD2. V was pared by 4 bases and J by 1 base, with 11 bases of the junction left unmatched. The CDR3 totals 16 residues. Germline V gene sequence: CDR1 SGHRS, CDR2 YFSETQ. The CDR3 sequence is CASSPLREKPSYEQYF. The CDR3 region has the DNA TGCGCCAGCAGCCCCTTGCGGGAGAAACCTTCCTACGAGCAGTACTTC.

CDR3 bases: TGTGCCAGCAGTTACCCCCTCGGGGAGCTGTTTTTT. Its protein product is CASSYPLGELFF. The gene calls are TRBV6-5 and TRBJ2-2; D uncertain. Germline V lookup: CDR1 MNHEY, CDR2 SVGAGI. The V gene lost 2 bases and the J gene lost 7 bases, with 5 bases spanning the gap. This CDR3 spans 12 amino acids.

V usage is TRBV7-9 and J usage is TRBJ1-2, with D perhaps matching TRBD1 (6 bases). The V end was cut by 1 base, the J end by 5 bases, with 8 bases between. Germline V gene data show CDR1 as SEHNR and CDR2 as FQNEAQ (reference sequence). The length of the CDR3 is 13 residues. In nucleotides, the CDR3 is TGTGCCAGCAGCTTAGAAACAGGGTATGGCTACACCTTC. Its translation: CASSLETGYGYTF.

The chain carries TRBV9 and TRBJ2-1; D may be TRBD2 (6 bases). V lost 4 bases to trimming and J lost 8 bases, with 19 bases between them. This CDR3 spans 15 amino acids. Germline values: CDR1 SGDLS, CDR2 YYNGEE. The CDR3 spells CASSRGLGSRDEQFF. DNA for the CDR3: TGTGCCAGCAGCCGGGGACTGGGTTCTAGGGATGAGCAGTTCTTC.

This rearrangement joins TRBV28 to TRBJ1-1, with D possibly being TRBD1 (5 bases). V lost 8 bases to trimming and J lost 4 bases, with 14 bases between them. The CDR3 has 13 amino acids. CDR1 MDHEN and CDR2 SYDVKM come from the germline V gene. CDR3 DNA sequence: TGTGCCAGCCGGGGGGGATTTGTCACTGAAGCTTTCTTT. The encoded protein is CASRGGFVTEAFF.

This clone was seen more than once but under ten times. This chain links TRBV30 with TRBJ2-5, with unresolved D. CDR1 and CDR2 from the germline V gene are GTSNPN and SVGIG (reference sequence). Trimming shortened V by 0 bases and J by 5 bases, and 10 bases separated the two germline ends. The CDR3 has 13 amino acids. The CDR3 bases are TGTGCCTGGAGTGTCTGGCTGACCGAGACCCAGTACTTC. Its translation is CAWSVWLTETQYF.

The chain has TRBV29-1 and TRBJ2-1, with D perhaps matching TRBD2 (6 bases). The CDR3 totals 14 residues. From germline, CDR1 is SQVTM and CDR2 ANQGSEA. The V gene lost 0 bases and the J gene lost 8 bases, with 14 bases spanning the gap. The CDR3 DNA reads as TGCAGCGTTGAAGATTTTGGAGGGGCGGATGAGCAGTTCTTC. Residues: CSVEDFGGADEQFF.

The J gene is TRBJ2-7, the V gene TRBV4-1, with D unresolved. The CDR3 contains 14 residues. Per germline, CDR1 MGHRA and CDR2 YSYEKL. V lost 1 base and J 1 base, leaving 8 bases between the germline ends. CDR3: CASSQGVGSYEQYF. In nucleotides, the CDR3 is TGCGCCAGCAGCCAAGGGGTGGGTTCCTACGAGCAGTACTTC.